This T cell receptor (beta chain) was captured in a study of T cell changes during pregnancy in multiple sclerosis. Germline CDR1 SGDLS, CDR2 YYNGEE. The CDR3 spans 12 residues. V shed 10 bases and J shed 3 bases, with 11 bases lying between them. This clone was recorded once. This table comes from immunoSEQ multiplex PCR, and its TCRdb copy is limited to in-frame clones, with some not included. The sample lists about 44,000 clones; around nine tenths were seen once. This TCR was recovered from a female donor with multiple sclerosis, enrolled in a pregnancy study. J is TRBJ2-1 and V is TRBV9; D unresolved. The specimen comprised CD4+ T cells from peripheral blood mononuclear cells, sampled in the first trimester of pregnancy. The CDR3 here is CAGRRFYNEQFF. The CDR3 nucleotides are TGTGCCGGGCGTCGTTTCTACAATGAGCAGTTCTTC.